This T cell receptor beta chain was captured by sequencing in a study of human T cells and chemical hapten exposure. The junction had 13 bases not matched to a gene; V was cut back by 4 bases and J by 4 bases. Germline V lookup: CDR1 MNHEY, CDR2 SVGAGI. This CDR3 contains 19 residues. TCRdb re-analysed the RACE reads in MiXCR, keeping a single row per CDR3 protein. The top ten hold approximately 7.1% of the sample, which has approximately 40,000 distinct CDR3 sequences, approximately 3.5% seen once. This clonotype has at least ten counts. Time point defined: patch test 2, 6 weeks after DPC sensitization. The treatment denotes: therapeutic diphenylcyclopropenone sensitization with weekly scalp DPC.

This specimen consisted of whole blood, obtained in connection with sensitization to the hapten diphenylcyclopropenone (DPC). The TCR comes from a man between 40 and 49 years old with alopecia areata. Some clones in this sample may be carry-over from other donors' samples. This rearrangement joins TRBV6-5 to TRBJ2-3; 14 nucleotides match TRBD2. The CDR3 protein is CASSSIPGTSGSGADTQYF. CDR3 DNA: TGTGCCAGCAGTTCTATACCCGGGACTAGCGGGAGCGGGGCAGATACGCAGTATTTT.